These 24 T cell receptor beta chains were all obtained from the same sample, sequenced in a study of PD-L1 blockade in urothelial cancer. TCRdb's table, derived via immunoSEQ multiplex PCR, lists solely in-frame clones and lacks some. Of 28,000 or so clones in the sample, around nine tenths were seen once. The sequenced sample was PBMCs, obtained around atezolizumab (anti-PD-L1) treatment. All receptors derive from a man aged 60 to 75 with urothelial cancer.

The chain employs TRBV5-1 and TRBJ2-2; a possible D gene is TRBD1 (6 bases). Germline CDR1 SGHRS, CDR2 YFSETQ. This CDR3 contains 15 residues. V was shortened by 2 bases and J by 1 base, with 9 bases between the two germline ends. The DNA of the CDR3 is TGCGCCAGCAGCTTTCGGGACAAGAACACCGGGGAGCTGTTTTTT. Translation: CASSFRDKNTGELFF.

The chain links TRBV6-5 to TRBJ1-1, with TRBD1 as a possible D gene (5 bases). Germline CDR1 reads MNHEY; CDR2 reads SVGAGI. CDR3 length equals 11 residues. With 8 bases removed from V and 5 bases from J, the gap between germline ends came to 9 bases. The CDR3 nucleotides read TGTGCCAGCCACAGGTGGACTGAAGCTTTCTTT. As protein: CASHRWTEAFF.

This rearrangement joins TRBV14 to TRBJ2-7; the match to TRBD2 covers 11 bases. This CDR3 contains 15 residues. Per germline, CDR1 SGHDN and CDR2 FVKESK. The ends lost 0 bases at V and 6 bases at J; junction bases unmatched: 4. In nucleotides, the CDR3 is TGTGCCAGCAGCCAAGAACTAGCGGGAGTAGGCGAGCAGTACTTC. It yields the protein CASSQELAGVGEQYF.

This rearrangement joins TRBV19 to TRBJ1-5; the D gene is possibly TRBD1 (6 bases). The germline gives CDR1 LNHDA, CDR2 SQIVND (reference sequence). This CDR3 has 14 amino acids. V lost 9 bases and J 2 bases, leaving 14 bases between the germline ends. The CDR3 here is CASAQGMGNQPQHF. The CDR3 nucleotides read TGTGCCAGCGCTCAGGGGATGGGCAATCAGCCCCAGCATTTT.

In nucleotides, the CDR3 is TGTGCCAGCAGCCTGACTAGCGGGAGTATATGGAATGAGCAGTTCTTC. It encodes CASSLTSGSIWNEQFF. This chain uses TRBV5-4 with TRBJ2-1, with 12 bases fitting TRBD2. With 4 bases clipped from V and 7 bases from J, the junction kept 9 bases outside the gene matches. Germline V gene lookup returns CDR1 SGHNT and CDR2 YYREEE (reference sequence). CDR3 length: 16 amino acids.

The chain recombines TRBV27 with TRBJ2-7; D gene uncertain. The CDR3 consists of 17 residues. V lost 6 bases to trimming and J lost 5 bases, with 26 bases between them. CDR1 and CDR2 (germline): MNHEY, SMNVEV (reference sequence). The CDR3 is CASSPRSFSHLSDEQYF. For the CDR3, the DNA is TGTGCCAGCAGCCCTCGAAGTTTCTCTCACCTATCCGACGAGCAGTACTTC.

This chain links TRBV27 with TRBJ1-2, with 7 bases matching TRBD1. V shed 6 bases, J shed 7 bases, and the junction held 11 bases outside the gene matches. This CDR3 has 14 amino acids. In germline, CDR1 is MNHEY, CDR2 SMNVEV (reference sequence). The chain's CDR3 is CASSPTTGRGGYTF. The CDR3 region has the DNA TGTGCCAGCAGCCCAACGACAGGGAGAGGTGGCTACACCTTC.

In this sample, this clone turned up once. This chain uses TRBV30 with TRBJ1-5; weak D call: TRBD1 (5 bases). With 4 bases removed from V and 4 bases from J, the gap between germline ends came to 14 bases. Germline-derived CDR1 and CDR2 are GTSNPN and SVGIG (reference sequence). This CDR3 region has 14 residues. In DNA, the CDR3 is TGTGCCTGGAAGGACAAAGGCGTAAATCAGCCCCAGCATTTT. It yields the protein CAWKDKGVNQPQHF.

The chain recombines TRBV7-9 with TRBJ2-5; 7 bases match TRBD2. The V segment lost 3 bases and the J segment 3 bases; nucleotides outside the gene matches: 13. Germline CDR1 and CDR2: SEHNR and FQNEAQ (reference sequence). The CDR3 consists of 17 residues. DNA for the CDR3: TGTGCCAGCAGCTTTCAAGGCGGGAGCTTAGGGAAAGAGACCCAGTACTTC. Translated: CASSFQGGSLGKETQYF.

This clone is a singleton in its sample. The V and J genes are TRBV7-2 and TRBJ1-6; D gene ambiguous. This CDR3 has 13 residues. With 5 bases removed from V and 4 bases from J, the gap between germline ends came to 6 bases. In germline, CDR1 is SGHTA, CDR2 FQGNSA. The CDR3, as DNA: TGTGCCAGCAGCGCAGCGTATAATTCACCCCTCCACTTT. It is translated as CASSAAYNSPLHF.

The gene calls are TRBV9 and TRBJ2-1; D unresolved. The ends were cut back, 0 bases at V and 2 bases at J, with 6 bases in the middle. The CDR3 spans 14 residues. Germline CDR1 and CDR2: SGDLS and YYNGEE. The CDR3 sequence is CASSVDLPYNEQFF. The CDR3 nucleotides are TGTGCCAGCAGCGTAGACTTGCCCTACAATGAGCAGTTCTTC.

The chain joins TRBV5-1 to TRBJ2-1; D is possibly TRBD2 (5 bases). Germline-derived CDR1 and CDR2 are SGHRS and YFSETQ. The CDR3 runs 14 residues. V lost 5 bases to trimming and J lost 4 bases, with 13 bases between them. The chain's CDR3 is CASSHTDSYNEQFF. CDR3 sequence (DNA): TGCGCCAGCAGTCACACGGACTCTTACAATGAGCAGTTCTTC. Variable domain in full (rest from reference TRBV5-1 and TRBJ2-1): KAGVTQTPRYLIKTRGQQVTLSCSPISGHRSVSWYQQTPGQGLQFLFEYFSETQRNKGNFPGRFSGRQFSNSRSEMNVSTLELGDSALYLCASSHTDSYNEQFFGPGTRLTVL.

This sequence joins TRBV28 and TRBJ1-4; 9 nucleotides agree with TRBD1. After removal of 2 bases from V and 4 bases from J, the junction contained 8 bases not matched to a gene. The germline V gene has CDR1 MDHEN and CDR2 SYDVKM. The CDR3 spans 17 residues. Here the CDR3 reads CASSLGTGNGGNEKLFF. The CDR3 bases are TGTGCCAGCAGTTTAGGGACAGGGAATGGGGGTAATGAAAAACTGTTTTTT.

V gene TRBV30 combines with J gene TRBJ1-6, with D perhaps matching TRBD1 (5 bases). The CDR3 totals 14 residues. Trimming pared 3 bases from V and 5 bases from J, leaving 11 bases between. The germline gives CDR1 GTSNPN, CDR2 SVGIG (reference sequence). CDR3 nucleotide sequence: TGTGCCTGGAGCCCGCGGGGGAATAATTCACCCCTCCACTTT. It is translated as CAWSPRGNNSPLHF. The complete variable domain, with remaining parts taken from reference TRBV30 and TRBJ1-6, reads SQTIHQWPATLVQPVGSPLSLECTVEGTSNPNLYWYRQAAGRGLQLLFYSVGIGQISSEVPQNLSASRPQDRQFILSSKKLLLSDSGFYLCAWSPRGNNSPLHFGNGTRLTVT.

This clone occurred a few times. This chain connects TRBV7-2 to TRBJ2-7, with D perhaps matching TRBD1 (5 bases). The CDR3 covers 15 residues. The germline V gene encodes CDR1 SGHTA and CDR2 FQGNSA. Trimming cost V 1 base and J 2 bases, with 12 bases left between them. Here the CDR3 DNA reads TGTGCCAGCAGCTTAGTAGGGCAGGGAACCTACGAGCAGTACTTC. Amino acids: CASSLVGQGTYEQYF. Combining the CDR3 with reference TRBV7-2 and TRBJ2-7 gives the whole variable domain GAGVSQSPSNKVTEKGKDVELRCDPISGHTALYWYRQSLGQGLEFLIYFQGNSAPDKSGLPSDRFSAERTGGSVSTLTIQRTQQEDSAVYLCASSLVGQGTYEQYFGPGTRLTVT.

The J gene is TRBJ2-5, the V gene TRBV5-7; D remains ambiguous. TRBV5-7 is designated an ORF whose function remains uncertain. This CDR3 is 9 amino acids long. The CDR3 region is CGAEKTQYF. For the CDR3, the DNA is TGTGGAGCCGAGAAGACCCAGTACTTC.

This clone was detected only a few times. V and J are TRBV6-1 and TRBJ2-3, with D perhaps matching TRBD2 (5 bases). Germline CDR1 reads MNHNS; CDR2 reads SASEGT. V was pared by 6 bases and J by 5 bases, with 21 bases between. CDR3 size: 16 residues. The CDR3 spells CASREPADPLGDTQYF. CDR3 nucleotide sequence: TGTGCCAGCAGAGAACCAGCGGATCCCCTCGGAGATACGCAGTATTTT.

The V and J genes are TRBV5-8 and TRBJ2-3, with 13 bases matching TRBD2. V lost 3 bases to trimming and J lost 2 bases; unmatched junction nucleotides: 3. The CDR3 consists of 16 residues. Germline assignment: CDR1 SGHTS and CDR2 YDEGEE. In DNA, the CDR3 is TGTGCCAGCAGCTACGGGACTAGCGGGGTCACAGATACGCAGTATTTT. Protein product: CASSYGTSGVTDTQYF.

V gene TRBV5-1 combines with J gene TRBJ2-2; 12 bases agree with TRBD2. After removal of 4 bases from V and 4 bases from J, the junction contained 11 bases not matched to a gene. Germline CDR1 SGHRS, CDR2 YFSETQ. The CDR3 runs 18 residues. Written as DNA, the CDR3 is TGCGCCAGCAGCATGGTAGGACTAGCGGGGATCGGCACCGGGGAGCTGTTTTTT. This codes for CASSMVGLAGIGTGELFF.

V gene TRBV7-9 combines with J gene TRBJ1-2; no clear D gene. The CDR3 contains 11 residues. V lost 3 bases, J lost 8 bases, and 7 bases lay in between. CDR1 and CDR2 (germline): SEHNR, FQNEAQ (reference sequence). Here the CDR3 DNA reads TGTGCCAGCAGCTTTAGAGAGGGCTACACCTTC. It yields the protein CASSFREGYTF. Drawing the rest from reference TRBV7-9 and TRBJ1-2, the complete variable domain is DTGVSQNPRHKITKRGQNVTFRCDPISEHNRLYWYRQTLGQGPEFLTYFQNEAQLEKSRLLSDRFSAERPKGSFSTLEIQRTEQGDSAMYLCASSFREGYTFGSGTRLTVV.

The chain links TRBV13 to TRBJ2-2, with D perhaps matching TRBD1 (6 bases). Germline CDR1 PRHDT, CDR2 FYEKMQ (reference sequence). This CDR3 is built from 12 residues. Trimming cost V 7 bases and J 7 bases, with 10 bases left between them. CDR3 region: CASTPGVGELFF. In nucleotides, the CDR3 is TGTGCCAGCACCCCAGGGGTCGGGGAGCTGTTTTTT.

The chain uses TRBV2 and TRBJ2-3; the D gene is possibly TRBD1 (7 bases). The V and J ends lost 1 base and 6 bases respectively, with 29 bases between them. This CDR3 spans 20 amino acids. Germline V gives CDR1 SNHLY, CDR2 FYNNEI. The CDR3 spells CASSEEWDSASSAFTDTQYF. CDR3 nucleotide sequence: TGTGCCAGCAGTGAAGAATGGGACAGCGCATCTAGCGCCTTCACCGATACGCAGTATTTT. Together with reference TRBV2 and TRBJ2-3, the CDR3 gives the full variable domain: EPEVTQTPSHQVTQMGQEVILRCVPISNHLYFYWYRQILGQKVEFLVSFYNNEISEKSEIFDDQFSVERPDGSNFTLKIRSTKLEDSAMYFCASSEEWDSASSAFTDTQYFGPGTRLTVL.

The CDR3 sequence is CASSLRVRAGAVLSYEQYF. The DNA of the CDR3 is TGTGCCAGCAGTTTAAGGGTTCGGGCGGGGGCCGTCCTCTCCTACGAGCAGTACTTC. V and J are TRBV27 and TRBJ2-7; D possibly corresponds to TRBD2 (7 bases). The V and J ends lost 2 bases and 0 bases respectively, with 23 bases between them. Germline-derived CDR1 and CDR2 are MNHEY and SMNVEV (reference sequence). This CDR3 has 19 amino acids.

V is TRBV6-5 and J is TRBJ1-4; 7 bases are a match to TRBD1. CDR3 length: 14 residues. After removal of 6 bases from V and 8 bases from J, the junction contained 9 bases not matched to a gene. Germline CDR1 and CDR2: MNHEY and SVGAGI. The CDR3 loop reads CASRDDRADEKLFF. CDR3 nucleotides: TGTGCCAGCAGAGATGACAGGGCCGACGAAAAACTGTTTTTT.